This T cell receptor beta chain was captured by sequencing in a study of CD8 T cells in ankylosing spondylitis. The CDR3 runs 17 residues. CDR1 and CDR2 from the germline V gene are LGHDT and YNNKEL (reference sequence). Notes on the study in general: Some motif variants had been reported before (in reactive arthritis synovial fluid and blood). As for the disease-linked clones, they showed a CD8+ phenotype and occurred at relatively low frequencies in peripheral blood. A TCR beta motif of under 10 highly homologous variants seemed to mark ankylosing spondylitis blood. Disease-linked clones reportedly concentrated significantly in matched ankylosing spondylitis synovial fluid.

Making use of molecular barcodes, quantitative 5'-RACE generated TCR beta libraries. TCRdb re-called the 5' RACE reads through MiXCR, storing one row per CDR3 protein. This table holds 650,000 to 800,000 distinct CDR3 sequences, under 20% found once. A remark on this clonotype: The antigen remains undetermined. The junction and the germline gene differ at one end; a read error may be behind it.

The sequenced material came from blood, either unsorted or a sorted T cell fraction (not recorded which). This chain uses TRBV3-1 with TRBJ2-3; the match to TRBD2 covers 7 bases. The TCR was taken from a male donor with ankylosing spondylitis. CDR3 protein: CVSSQVTGGVLTDTQYF. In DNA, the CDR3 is TGTGTCAGCAGCCAAGTAACGGGGGGAGTTCTCACAGATACGCAGTATTTT.